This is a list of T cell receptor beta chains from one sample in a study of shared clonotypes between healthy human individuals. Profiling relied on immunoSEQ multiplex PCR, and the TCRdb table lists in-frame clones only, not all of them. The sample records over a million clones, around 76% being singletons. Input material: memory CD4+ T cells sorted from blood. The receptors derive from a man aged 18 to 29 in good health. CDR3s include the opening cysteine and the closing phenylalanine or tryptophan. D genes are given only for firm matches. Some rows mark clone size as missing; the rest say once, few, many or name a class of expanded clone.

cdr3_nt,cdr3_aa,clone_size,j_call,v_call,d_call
TGTGCCAGCAGTGAAATGGTAGGGCGCGGCAATCAGCCCCAGCATTTT,CASSEMVGRGNQPQHF,NA,TRBJ1-5,TRBV6-1,NA
TGTGCCAGCAGTTTAGATTTAGCCCGGGGGGGAAGGGGCACTGAAGCTTTCTTT,CASSLDLARGGRGTEAFF,NA,TRBJ1-1,TRBV27,NA
TGTGCCAGTAGCAGAGATTTAGCCAAAAACATTCAGTACTTC,CASSRDLAKNIQYF,NA,TRBJ2-4,TRBV19,NA
TGTGCCAGCAGCTTAAAGGGGATTAATACGCAGTATTTT,CASSLKGINTQYF,NA,TRBJ2-3,TRBV7-2,NA
TGTGCCAGCAGAGGGACAATGAACACTGAAGCTTTCTTT,CASRGTMNTEAFF,NA,TRBJ1-1,TRBV2,NA
TGTGCCAGCAAGCTTGAGCGGGAATTAGCCAAAAACATTCAGTACTTC,CASKLERELAKNIQYF,NA,TRBJ2-4,TRBV2,TRBD2
TGTGCCAGCAGTGAGGGTGGGGTCCGCTACGAGCAGTACTTC,CASSEGGVRYEQYF,few,TRBJ2-7,TRBV6-1,NA
TGTGCCAGCAGTTCCTCGGGGACCGGGGCCAACGTCCTGACTTTC,CASSSSGTGANVLTF,NA,TRBJ2-6,TRBV6-5,NA
TGTGCCACCAGCAGAGATCTTGCCGTGAACACTGAAGCTTTCTTT,CATSRDLAVNTEAFF,NA,TRBJ1-1,TRBV15,NA
TGTGCCAGCAGCTTCGGAGGTGGGGCCTACTACGAGCAGTACTTC,CASSFGGGAYYEQYF,many,TRBJ2-7,TRBV5-5,NA
TGTGCCAGCAGCGCCGGACTAGCGGGATTCAATGAGCAGTTCTTC,CASSAGLAGFNEQFF,many,TRBJ2-1,TRBV11-2,TRBD2
TGCAGCGGACAGAGCTCTGGAAACACCATATATTTT,CSGQSSGNTIYF,few,TRBJ1-3,TRBV29-1,NA
TGCGCCAGCAGCTCCGGACTAACAGATACGCAGTATTTT,CASSSGLTDTQYF,NA,TRBJ2-3,TRBV5-1,NA
TGTGCCAGCAGCACCGGGACTAACACCGGGGAGCTGTTTTTT,CASSTGTNTGELFF,NA,TRBJ2-2,TRBV7-6,NA
TGTGCCAGTAGTTCCTCGGGGGGGGCCATAAGCGAGCAGTACTTC,CASSSSGGAISEQYF,few,TRBJ2-7,TRBV19,TRBD2
TGTGCCAGCAGCGTCGGGAGGGCCGGCGTCGAGACCCAGTACTTC,CASSVGRAGVETQYF,NA,TRBJ2-5,TRBV7-9,TRBD2
TGTGCCACCTTCGACAGGGGAAACACCGGGGAGCTGTTTTTT,CATFDRGNTGELFF,few,TRBJ2-2,TRBV10-3,TRBD1
TGTGCCAGCTCACCACAGGGGAGAGATACGCAGTATTTT,CASSPQGRDTQYF,NA,TRBJ2-3,TRBV18,NA
TGTGCCAGCAGCTTACGGTACCAGCGGGGCACAGATACGCAGTATTTT,CASSLRYQRGTDTQYF,NA,TRBJ2-3,TRBV11-3,NA
TGTGCCAGCAGCGAATGGGACTCGGCGGACTATGGCTACACCTTC,CASSEWDSADYGYTF,NA,TRBJ1-2,TRBV2,NA
TGTGCCAGCAGCGACAGGGCCCTCGATCAGCCCCAGCATTTT,CASSDRALDQPQHF,NA,TRBJ1-5,TRBV2,TRBD1
TGCAGTGTCCTTAGGGCAGATACGCAGTATTTT,CSVLRADTQYF,once,TRBJ2-3,TRBV20-1,NA
TGTGCCAGCAGCGGGATTGGGGCAGGGCTAGGCTACACCTTC,CASSGIGAGLGYTF,once,TRBJ1-2,TRBV11-2,NA
TGCGCCAGCAGCACGCGACAGGGGCCACCGTCTGAAGCTTTCTTT,CASSTRQGPPSEAFF,NA,TRBJ1-1,TRBV5-1,TRBD1
TGCGCCAGCAGTCAATGGAGGATGGAGGAGCAGTACTTC,CASSQWRMEEQYF,NA,TRBJ2-7,TRBV4-1,NA
TGTGCCAGCTCACCTCCCTCACTAAGCAGGGCTGGAAACACCATATATTTT,CASSPPSLSRAGNTIYF,NA,TRBJ1-3,TRBV18,NA
TGTGCCAGCAGCTTAGAAGGACTGGGGCTAGCGGGGAGGTATGAGCAGTTCTTC,CASSLEGLGLAGRYEQFF,NA,TRBJ2-1,TRBV11-2,TRBD2
TGTGCCACCAGCAGAGTAGCGGGAGGTTCTTACAATGAGCAGTTCTTC,CATSRVAGGSYNEQFF,NA,TRBJ2-1,TRBV15,TRBD2
TGCGCCAGCAGCTGGAGCGGAGATACGCAGTATTTT,CASSWSGDTQYF,NA,TRBJ2-3,TRBV5-1,NA
TGTGCCATCAGTGAGATAGGAGAGACCCAGTACTTC,CAISEIGETQYF,NA,TRBJ2-5,TRBV10-3,NA
TGTGCCAGCAGCTTGGGGGGTCAGGGGCAAGAGACCCAGTACTTC,CASSLGGQGQETQYF,once,TRBJ2-5,TRBV5-4,NA
TGTGCCAGCAGCTCCGACAGGGGGCTAACAGATACGCAGTATTTT,CASSSDRGLTDTQYF,once,TRBJ2-3,TRBV7-2,TRBD1
TGTGCCAGCAGCTTAAAGGCAGGGGGAAACGAGCAGTACTTC,CASSLKAGGNEQYF,NA,TRBJ2-7,TRBV7-3,TRBD1
TGTGCCAGCAGCTTTGGACAGGGTGGGTTTCAGCCCCAGCATTTT,CASSFGQGGFQPQHF,NA,TRBJ1-5,TRBV28,TRBD1
TGTGCCTGGTTTATTGGGGGATGGGGCACTGAAGCTTTCTTT,CAWFIGGWGTEAFF,NA,TRBJ1-1,TRBV30,NA